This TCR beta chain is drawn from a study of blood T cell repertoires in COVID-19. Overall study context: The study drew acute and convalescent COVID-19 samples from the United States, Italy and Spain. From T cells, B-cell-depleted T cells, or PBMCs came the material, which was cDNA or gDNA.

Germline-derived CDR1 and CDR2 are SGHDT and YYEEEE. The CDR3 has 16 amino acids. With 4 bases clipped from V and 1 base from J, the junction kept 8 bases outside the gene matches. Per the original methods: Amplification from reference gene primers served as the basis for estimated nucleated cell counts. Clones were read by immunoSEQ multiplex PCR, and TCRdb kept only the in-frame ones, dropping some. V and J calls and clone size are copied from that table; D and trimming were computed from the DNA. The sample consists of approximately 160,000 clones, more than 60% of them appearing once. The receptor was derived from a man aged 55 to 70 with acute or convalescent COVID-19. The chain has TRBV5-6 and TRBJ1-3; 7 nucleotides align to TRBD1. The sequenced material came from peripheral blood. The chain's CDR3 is CASSLPGQQSGNTIYF. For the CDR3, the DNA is TGTGCCAGCAGCCTCCCGGGACAGCAGTCTGGAAACACCATATATTTT.